Listed here are 26 T cell receptor beta chains from one sample, sequenced in a study of cytomegalovirus exposure and HLA in healthy donors. The PCR used 60 Vbeta and 13 Jbeta primers. Only in-frame clones appear in the TCRdb table, and some are missing; sequencing was by immunoSEQ multiplex PCR. The sample has some 250,000 clones, roughly 87% seen once. What was sequenced was PBMCs. The receptors derive from a woman aged 40-49 years in good health and CMV-seropositive.

This chain joins TRBV4-2 and TRBJ2-7; 11 nucleotides align to TRBD1. The CDR3 consists of 16 residues. CDR1 LGHNA and CDR2 YNFKEQ come from the germline V gene. Trimming cost V 1 base and J 3 bases; bases outside gene matches: 5. CDR3 DNA sequence: TGTGCCAGCAGCCAAGGCGGGACAGGGGGTATCTACGAGCAGTACTTC. Its translation is CASSQGGTGGIYEQYF.

This rearrangement joins TRBV19 to TRBJ1-2; 8 bases map to TRBD1. The CDR3 covers 13 residues. Trimming cost V 8 bases and J 4 bases; bases outside gene matches: 6. Germline V gene sequence: CDR1 LNHDA, CDR2 SQIVND (reference sequence). CDR3 residues: CASQGAGTYGYTF. The CDR3 nucleotides are TGTGCCAGTCAGGGGGCGGGAACCTATGGCTACACCTTC.

This clone was picked up a small number of times. The chain carries TRBV6-5 and TRBJ1-2, with 7 bases that match TRBD1. The CDR3 consists of 15 residues. Germline loops: CDR1 MNHEY, CDR2 SVGAGI. With 5 bases clipped from V and 4 bases from J, the junction kept 10 bases outside the gene matches. The CDR3 sequence: CASSPPRQGPYGYTF. As DNA, the CDR3 is TGTGCCAGCAGTCCACCTCGACAGGGACCCTATGGCTACACCTTC.

The chain uses TRBV11-3 and TRBJ2-6, with 8 positions matching TRBD2. The CDR3 covers 16 residues. The trim removed 4 bases at V and 2 bases at J, leaving 4 bases unmatched. Germline V gives CDR1 SGHNT, CDR2 YENEEA. Written as DNA, the CDR3 is TGTGCCAGCAGCTCCCGGGGGGGCGCTGGGGCCAACGTCCTGACTTTC. Translated: CASSSRGGAGANVLTF. The variable domain in full, with the rest retrieved from reference TRBV11-3 and TRBJ2-6, is EAGVVQSPRYKIIEKKQPVAFWCNPISGHNTLYWYLQNLGQGPELLIRYENEEAVDDSQLPKDRFSAERLKGVDSTLKIQPAELGDSAVYLCASSSRGGAGANVLTFGAGSRLTVL.

The chain uses TRBV9 and TRBJ2-1; a possible D gene is TRBD2 (5 bases). Germline V CDR1 and CDR2: SGDLS, YYNGEE. The CDR3 contains 15 residues. V was cut by 0 bases and J by 7 bases, with 14 bases left in between. The DNA of the CDR3 is TGTGCCAGCAGCGTAGGGACTCCCCCGGGGAATGAGCAGTTCTTC. It codes for CASSVGTPPGNEQFF.

The chain carries TRBV9 and TRBJ2-7, with 9 bases fitting TRBD1. With V trimmed by 4 bases and J by 4 bases, 9 bases remained unmatched. Germline V CDR1 and CDR2: SGDLS, YYNGEE. The CDR3 length is 15 residues. The CDR3 sequence is CASSPRGDREYEQYF. DNA of the CDR3: TGTGCCAGCAGCCCGAGGGGGGACAGGGAATACGAGCAGTACTTC.

This clone was observed a few times. This chain links TRBV6-6 with TRBJ1-2, with D tentatively TRBD1 (6 bases). Trimming took off 0 bases at V and 4 bases at J, with 9 bases between the two ends. Germline CDR1 is MNHNY and CDR2 is SVGAGI (reference sequence). The CDR3 loop spans 14 amino acids. The CDR3: CASSYSIQGYGYTF. CDR3 nucleotide sequence: TGTGCCAGCAGTTACTCGATACAGGGCTATGGCTACACCTTC.

V gene TRBV7-9 combines with J gene TRBJ1-2; 7 bases line up with TRBD1. J lost 3 bases, V lost 4 bases, and 8 bases had no gene match. From germline, CDR1 is SEHNR and CDR2 FQNEAQ (reference sequence). CDR3 length: 15 residues. In DNA, the CDR3 is TGTGCCAGCAGCTCGGCGGCAGGGGGGTACTATGGCTACACCTTC. Its translation is CASSSAAGGYYGYTF.

The chain links TRBV9 to TRBJ1-1; 8 positions match TRBD1. Looked up from germline, CDR1 is SGDLS and CDR2 is YYNGEE. The CDR3 covers 18 residues. V gave up 0 bases and J gave up 5 bases; unmatched junction bases: 15. The CDR3 protein is CASSVGPTGDFVQTEAFF. As DNA, the CDR3 is TGTGCCAGCAGCGTAGGGCCGACAGGGGACTTTGTACAGACTGAAGCTTTCTTT. Full variable domain (outside the CDR3, taken from reference TRBV9 and TRBJ1-1): DSGVTQTPKHLITATGQRVTLRCSPRSGDLSVYWYQQSLDQGLQFLIQYYNGEERAKGNILERFSAQQFPDLHSELNLSSLELGDSALYFCASSVGPTGDFVQTEAFFGQGTRLTVV.

As to this clone: The same CDR3 also results from other DNA sequences found in this sample. V gene TRBV30 combines with J gene TRBJ1-1; no clear D gene. The CDR3 has 11 amino acids. The germline CDR1 and CDR2 sequences are GTSNPN and SVGIG (reference sequence). The V end was cut by 2 bases, the J end by 2 bases, with 3 bases between. In DNA, the CDR3 is TGTGCCTGGAGTCTTAACACTGAAGCTTTCTTT. Its translation: CAWSLNTEAFF.

V is TRBV15 and J is TRBJ2-1; the D gene is possibly TRBD2 (5 bases). In germline, CDR1 is LNHNV, CDR2 YYDKDF (reference sequence). The CDR3 is 15 amino acids. With 1 base removed from V and 6 bases from J, the gap between germline ends came to 13 bases. CDR3 region: CATSRGRLASNEQFF. The CDR3 DNA reads TGTGCCACCAGCAGAGGTAGATTAGCGAGCAATGAGCAGTTCTTC.

This clone was picked up one time. The rearrangement links TRBV6-6 to TRBJ2-2, with D perhaps matching TRBD2 (5 bases). From germline, CDR1 is MNHNY and CDR2 SVGAGI (reference sequence). The CDR3 totals 14 residues. V gave up 2 bases and J gave up 6 bases, with 10 bases separating them. The CDR3 loop reads CASSYPGSPGELFF. CDR3 bases: TGTGCCAGCAGTTACCCGGGGTCGCCCGGGGAGCTGTTTTTT.

The genes are TRBV11-3 and TRBJ1-1; D is ambiguous. This CDR3 has 14 amino acids. V lost 5 bases, J lost 1 base, and 11 bases lay in between. Germline CDR1 SGHNT, CDR2 YENEEA. CDR3 nucleotides: TGTGCCAGCAGCGCGGGCCGGTCGAACACTGAAGCTTTCTTT. It is translated as CASSAGRSNTEAFF.

The genes are TRBV9 and TRBJ1-2; the D gene is possibly TRBD1 (6 bases). CDR3 size: 15 residues. The V gene lost 6 bases and the J gene lost 1 base, with 16 bases spanning the gap. Germline CDR1 SGDLS, CDR2 YYNGEE. The CDR3 spells CASTLLDSINYGYTF. The CDR3 region has the DNA TGTGCCAGCACCTTACTGGACAGCATTAACTATGGCTACACCTTC. The variable domain in full, with the rest retrieved from reference TRBV9 and TRBJ1-2, is DSGVTQTPKHLITATGQRVTLRCSPRSGDLSVYWYQQSLDQGLQFLIQYYNGEERAKGNILERFSAQQFPDLHSELNLSSLELGDSALYFCASTLLDSINYGYTFGSGTRLTVV.

The rearrangement joins TRBV19 to TRBJ2-1, with 8 bases identical to TRBD2. CDR1 LNHDA and CDR2 SQIVND come from the germline V gene (reference sequence). The CDR3 is made up of 14 amino acids. Losses at the gene ends were 4 bases for V and 4 bases for J; bases not matched to a gene: 3. The CDR3 is CASSRRGEYNEQFF. The CDR3, as DNA: TGTGCCAGTAGTAGGCGGGGGGAATACAATGAGCAGTTCTTC.

The CDR3 DNA is TGTGCCAGCAGCCTACTAGCGGGAACCTACGAGCAGTACTTC. Translation gives CASSLLAGTYEQYF. The gene calls are TRBV7-2 and TRBJ2-7, with 10 bases matching TRBD2. The CDR3 loop spans 14 amino acids. The V gene end was trimmed by 5 bases and the J gene end by 2 bases; junction bases not matched to a gene: 3. CDR1 SGHTA and CDR2 FQGNSA come from the germline V gene.

This clone has only a few counts. The CDR3 DNA follows: TGTGCCAGCTCACCGGGACAGGGCCCTAACTATGGCTACACCTTC. This gives the protein CASSPGQGPNYGYTF. The chain joins TRBV18 to TRBJ1-2; TRBD1 matches at 9 bases. The trim removed 3 bases at V and 0 bases at J, leaving 2 bases unmatched. From germline, CDR1 is KGHSH and CDR2 LQKENI. The CDR3 is 15 residues long.

CDR3 DNA sequence: TGTGCCAGCAGCTCGGTCGGGGGTGACACTGAAGCTTTCTTT. Protein: CASSSVGGDTEAFF. The rearrangement uses TRBV7-9 and TRBJ1-1, with a possible D match to TRBD1 (5 bases). The V end was cut by 4 bases, the J end by 3 bases, with 12 bases between. The CDR3 is 14 residues long. Germline CDR1 and CDR2: SEHNR and FQNEAQ (reference sequence).

The chain couples TRBV19 to TRBJ1-3; D is ambiguous. Germline CDR1 and CDR2: LNHDA and SQIVND (reference sequence). The CDR3 runs to 15 residues. Trimming took 5 bases from V and 0 from J, leaving 11 bases between them. The CDR3 reads CASSEQLISGNTIYF. As DNA, the CDR3 is TGTGCCAGTAGTGAACAGCTTATCTCTGGAAACACCATATATTTT.

V gene TRBV9 combines with J gene TRBJ2-5, with 9 bases matching TRBD2. The CDR3 runs to 15 residues. The germline gives CDR1 SGDLS, CDR2 YYNGEE. Unmatched junction bases numbered 7, after V lost 2 bases and J lost 5 bases. The chain's CDR3 is CASSVREGLGETQYF. The CDR3 DNA is TGTGCCAGCAGCGTGCGGGAGGGCCTAGGGGAGACCCAGTACTTC.

This sequence joins TRBV7-9 and TRBJ2-3, with TRBD2 identical over 9 bases. CDR1 and CDR2 from the germline V gene are SEHNR and FQNEAQ (reference sequence). This CDR3 contains 15 residues. V shed 4 bases, J shed 2 bases, and the junction held 4 bases outside the gene matches. CDR3 nucleotides: TGTGCCAGCAGCTCCCGCGGGGGGGTCACAGATACGCAGTATTTT. Translated: CASSSRGGVTDTQYF.

This clone was observed a handful of times. The J gene is TRBJ2-5, the V gene TRBV19, with a weak D call TRBD1 (5 bases). Trimming took 4 bases from V and 3 from J, leaving 9 bases between them. The CDR3 length is 13 residues. The germline gives CDR1 LNHDA, CDR2 SQIVND (reference sequence). The CDR3 DNA follows: TGTGCCAGTAGTACCGACAGAGAAGAGACCCAGTACTTC. Encoded protein: CASSTDREETQYF.

This clone came up a few times. The V gene is TRBV4-1, the J gene TRBJ2-1; TRBD2 matches 8 bases. V trimming: 2 bases; J trimming: 6 bases; junction bases outside the gene matches: 9. From germline, CDR1 is MGHRA and CDR2 YSYEKL. The CDR3 sequence is 16 residues long. CDR3 sequence (DNA): TGCGCCAGCAGCCAACACGGGACTAGTTCTTCCAATGAGCAGTTCTTC. This translates into CASSQHGTSSSNEQFF.

This chain joins TRBV29-1 and TRBJ2-1, with 13 bases matching TRBD2. The CDR3 totals 13 residues. V shed 5 bases and J 9 bases; nucleotides not matched to a gene: 4. Germline lookup yields CDR1 SQVTM and CDR2 ANQGSEA. In nucleotides, the CDR3 is TGCAGCGTTCGGACTAGCGGGAGAATTGAGCAGTTCTTC. Translating gives CSVRTSGRIEQFF.

The rearrangement uses TRBV7-2 and TRBJ1-2, with TRBD1 identical over 8 bases. CDR1 and CDR2 from the germline V gene are SGHTA and FQGNSA. Trimming at V came to 11 bases and at J to 8 bases, leaving 13 bases not matched to a gene. This CDR3 spans 13 amino acids. The CDR3 DNA reads as TGTGCCGGGGAGGGCAGGGGGCGAGGGGGCTACACCTTC. Translated: CAGEGRGRGGYTF.

The rearrangement links TRBV19 to TRBJ1-1, with D unclear. Per the germline V gene, CDR1 is LNHDA and CDR2 is SQIVND (reference sequence). Trimming took off 5 bases at V and 1 base at J, with 5 bases between the two ends. This CDR3 has 12 amino acids. The DNA of the CDR3 is TGTGCCAGTAGTTCCAGGAACACTGAAGCTTTCTTT. It yields the protein CASSSRNTEAFF.